This is a list of T cell receptor beta chains from one sample in a study of blood T cell repertoires in COVID-19. Repertoires were generated with immunoSEQ multiplex PCR, while TCRdb's copy carries only in-frame clones and drops some. The sample yields roughly 220,000 clones, approximately 90% seen once. Sequences were obtained from peripheral blood. All receptors come from a woman aged 45 to 65 with COVID-19, enrolled during active disease. CDR3s include the opening cysteine and the closing phenylalanine or tryptophan. The D gene is left open where the match is weak. Clone sizes are given selectively: once, few, many, or a class where the clone is expanded.

J,D,size,V,DNA,CDR3
TRBJ2-3,NA,NA,TRBV6-5,TGTGCCAGCAGAAGAGGACGGGAGCAGTATTTT,CASRRGREQYF
TRBJ1-1,TRBD1,NA,TRBV11-3,TGTGCCAGCAGCACAGGGGTAACTGAAGCTTTCTTT,CASSTGVTEAFF
TRBJ2-5,TRBD2,NA,TRBV4-1,TGCGCCAGCAGCTCAGCACTAGCGGGGGGGGAGGAGACCCAGTACTTC,CASSSALAGGEETQYF
TRBJ1-2,NA,NA,TRBV30,TGTGCCTGGAGTGTCGGGTTTCCGGGATCCACAAACTATGGCTACACCTTC,CAWSVGFPGSTNYGYTF
TRBJ1-5,NA,NA,TRBV11-2,TGTGCCAGCAGCCCGACGGGGGGCGGCCAGCCCCAGCATTTT,CASSPTGGGQPQHF
TRBJ1-6,NA,NA,TRBV9,TGTGCCAGCAGCGGTGCGGCAGGGAGGCCACCCCTCCACTTT,CASSGAAGRPPLHF
TRBJ1-2,TRBD1,NA,TRBV6-5,TGTGCCAGCACCCCCATAACAGGGGACTATGGCTACACCTTC,CASTPITGDYGYTF
TRBJ2-2,NA,once,TRBV5-4,TGTGCCAGCAGCCTCTTAGGGGGGGGCGTAAAAACCGGGGAGCTGTTTTTT,CASSLLGGGVKTGELFF
TRBJ2-5,NA,NA,TRBV27,TGTGCCAGCAGTTCCCCGAGGGGGGGGGCCGTTCGTGTGGAGACCCAGTACTTC,CASSSPRGGAVRVETQYF
TRBJ1-3,NA,NA,TRBV5-6,TGTGCCAGCAGCTTTCTAGGAACCGGAAACACCATATATTTT,CASSFLGTGNTIYF
TRBJ1-2,NA,NA,TRBV24-1,TGTGCCACCAGTGATTTGTGGCAGGTCAATGGCTACACCTTC,CATSDLWQVNGYTF
TRBJ1-2,NA,NA,TRBV4-1,TGCGCCAGCAGCCAAATCGTCGGGGAAAAGGGTGGCTACACCTTC,CASSQIVGEKGGYTF
TRBJ2-5,TRBD2,NA,TRBV10-1,TGCGCCACCCAGCGGGGGGACCAAGAGACCCAGTACTTC,CATQRGDQETQYF
TRBJ2-4,NA,few,TRBV11-3,TGTGCCAGCAGCTTAGGTCAGAACAAAAACATTCAGTACTTC,CASSLGQNKNIQYF
TRBJ2-1,NA,NA,TRBV19,TGTGCCAGTAGTATAGTTCCAGAACAGTACAATGAGCAGTTCTTC,CASSIVPEQYNEQFF
TRBJ1-6,TRBD1,NA,TRBV27,TGTGCCAGCAGTTTAGAATTCCGGACAGGGGGCAGAAATTCACCCCTCCACTTT,CASSLEFRTGGRNSPLHF
TRBJ2-3,NA,NA,TRBV4-1,TGCGCCAGCAGCCAAGTCGGGCGGGGTAGCACAGATACGCAGTATTTT,CASSQVGRGSTDTQYF
TRBJ2-3,TRBD1,once,TRBV9,TGTGCCAGCACGTCGGGACAGCACACAGATACGCAGTATTTT,CASTSGQHTDTQYF
TRBJ2-6,NA,NA,TRBV27,TGTGCCAGCAGTTTGGAGGGGGCCAACGTCCTGACTTTC,CASSLEGANVLTF
TRBJ1-3,NA,NA,TRBV30,TGTGCCTGGAGTGAGGCCAGGGGCTTGAGAGGAAACACCATATATTTT,CAWSEARGLRGNTIYF
TRBJ2-3,TRBD2,NA,TRBV6-4,TGTGCCAGCAGTGACTCCCCTGGCGGGGGGCGCACAGATACGCAGTATTTT,CASSDSPGGGRTDTQYF
TRBJ2-1,TRBD2,NA,TRBV2,TGTGCCTCCAAGGGTATGACTAGCGGGGGTCGGGAGCAGTTCTTC,CASKGMTSGGREQFF
TRBJ2-7,NA,NA,TRBV19,TGTGCCAGTAGTCCCCGACTAAGCGGAGCCTACGAGCAGTACTTC,CASSPRLSGAYEQYF
TRBJ2-6,NA,NA,TRBV10-1,TGCGCCAGCAGTGGCTACAGGGGACTCTCTGGGGCCAACGTCCTGACTTTC,CASSGYRGLSGANVLTF
TRBJ1-3,TRBD1,NA,TRBV3-1/TRBV3-2,TGTGCCAGCAGCGAAGACAGGGCCTCTGGAAACACCATATATTTT,CASSEDRASGNTIYF
TRBJ1-4,TRBD1,NA,TRBV10-2,TGCGCCAGCAGAGACAGGGTTAAACCGACTGAAAAACTGTTTTTT,CASRDRVKPTEKLFF
TRBJ1-1,NA,once,TRBV5-1,TGCGCCAGCAGCTCTATCTATCAGGGTCGGCTCACACACACAGCTTTCTTT,CASSSIYQGRLTHTAFF
TRBJ1-6,NA,few,TRBV30,TGTGCCTGGAGTGTACAACAGGGTGGAAATTCACCCCTCCACTTT,CAWSVQQGGNSPLHF
TRBJ2-5,NA,NA,TRBV5-4,TGTGCCAGCAGCTCAACTGGACTCCAAGAGACCCAGTACTTC,CASSSTGLQETQYF
TRBJ1-5,NA,NA,TRBV6-6,TGTGCCAGCAGTCAACAGGTCCCCAATCAGCCCCAGCATTTT,CASSQQVPNQPQHF
TRBJ2-6,NA,NA,TRBV27,TGTGCCAGCAGTTATTCAGGGTCTGGGGCCAACGTCCTGACTTTC,CASSYSGSGANVLTF
TRBJ2-7,NA,NA,TRBV9,TGTGCCAGCAGCGCCGGGGGTACCCACTCCTACGAGCAGTACTTC,CASSAGGTHSYEQYF
TRBJ2-7,TRBD1,few,TRBV9,TGTGCCAGCAGCGTAGCCCCTACAGGGGCTCCTCACGAGCAGTACTTC,CASSVAPTGAPHEQYF
TRBJ2-1,TRBD2,NA,TRBV9,TGTGCCAGCAGCGTAGGCCCCAGCGGGGGGGCCAATGAGCAGTTCTTC,CASSVGPSGGANEQFF
TRBJ1-6,NA,NA,TRBV5-4,TGTGCCAGCAGCCGCATTCCGGGACTTAGAAATTCACCCCTCCACTTT,CASSRIPGLRNSPLHF